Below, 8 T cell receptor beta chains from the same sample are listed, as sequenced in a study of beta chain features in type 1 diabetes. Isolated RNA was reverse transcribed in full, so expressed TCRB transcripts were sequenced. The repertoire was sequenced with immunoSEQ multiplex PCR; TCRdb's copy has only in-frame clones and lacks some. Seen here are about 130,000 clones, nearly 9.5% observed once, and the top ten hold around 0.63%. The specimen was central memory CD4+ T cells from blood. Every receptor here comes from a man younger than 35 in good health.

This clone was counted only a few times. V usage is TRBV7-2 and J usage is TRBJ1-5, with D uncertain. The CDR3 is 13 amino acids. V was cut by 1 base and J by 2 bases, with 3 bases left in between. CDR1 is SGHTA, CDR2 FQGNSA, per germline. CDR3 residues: CASSLVGNQPQHF. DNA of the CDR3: TGTGCCAGCAGCTTAGTCGGCAATCAGCCCCAGCATTTT.

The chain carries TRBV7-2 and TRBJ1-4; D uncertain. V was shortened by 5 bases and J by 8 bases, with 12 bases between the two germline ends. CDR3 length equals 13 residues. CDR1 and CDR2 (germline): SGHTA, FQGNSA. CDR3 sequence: CASSPGRREKLFF. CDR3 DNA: TGTGCCAGCAGCCCGGGAAGAAGGGAAAAACTGTTTTTT.

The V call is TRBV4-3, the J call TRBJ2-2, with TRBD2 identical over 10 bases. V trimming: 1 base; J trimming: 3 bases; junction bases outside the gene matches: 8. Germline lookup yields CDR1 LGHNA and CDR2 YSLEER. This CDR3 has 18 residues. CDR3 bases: TGCGCCAGCAGCCAAGCCGGACTAGCGGCCCTCCACACCGGGGAGCTGTTTTTT. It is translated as CASSQAGLAALHTGELFF.

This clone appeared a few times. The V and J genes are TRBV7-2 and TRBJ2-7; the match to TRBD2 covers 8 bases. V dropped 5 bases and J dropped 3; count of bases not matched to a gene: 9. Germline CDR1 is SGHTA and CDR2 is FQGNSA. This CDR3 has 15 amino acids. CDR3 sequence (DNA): TGTGCCAGCAGCCCACGCGCGGGGGGCGGCTACGAGCAGTACTTC. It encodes CASSPRAGGGYEQYF.

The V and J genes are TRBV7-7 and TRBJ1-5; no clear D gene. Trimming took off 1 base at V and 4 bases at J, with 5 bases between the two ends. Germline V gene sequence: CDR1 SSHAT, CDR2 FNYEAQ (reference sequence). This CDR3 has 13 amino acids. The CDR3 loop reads CASSLGPNQPQHF. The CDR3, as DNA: TGTGCCAGCAGCTTAGGGCCTAATCAGCCCCAGCATTTT.

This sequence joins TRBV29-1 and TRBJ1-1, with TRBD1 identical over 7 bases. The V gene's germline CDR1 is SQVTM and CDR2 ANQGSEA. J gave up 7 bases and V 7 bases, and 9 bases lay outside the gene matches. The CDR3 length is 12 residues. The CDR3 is CSANRGSGEAFF. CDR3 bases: TGCAGCGCTAACAGGGGAAGCGGTGAAGCTTTCTTT.

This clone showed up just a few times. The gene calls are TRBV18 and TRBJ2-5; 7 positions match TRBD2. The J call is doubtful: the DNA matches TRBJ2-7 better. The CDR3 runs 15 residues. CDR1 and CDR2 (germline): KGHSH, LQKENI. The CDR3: CASSPETGGPYEQYF. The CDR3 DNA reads TGTGCCAGCTCACCCGAAACGGGGGGTCCCTACGAGCAGTACTTC.

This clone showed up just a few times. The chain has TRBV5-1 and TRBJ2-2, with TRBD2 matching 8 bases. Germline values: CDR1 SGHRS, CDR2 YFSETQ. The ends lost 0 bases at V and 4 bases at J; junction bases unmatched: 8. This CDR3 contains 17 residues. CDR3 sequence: CASSLDSGGPATGELFF. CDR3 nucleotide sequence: TGCGCCAGCAGCTTGGACTCGGGGGGGCCGGCCACCGGGGAGCTGTTTTTT. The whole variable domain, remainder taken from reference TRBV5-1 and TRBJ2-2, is KAGVTQTPRYLIKTRGQQVTLSCSPISGHRSVSWYQQTPGQGLQFLFEYFSETQRNKGNFPGRFSGRQFSNSRSEMNVSTLELGDSALYLCASSLDSGGPATGELFFGEGSRLTVL.